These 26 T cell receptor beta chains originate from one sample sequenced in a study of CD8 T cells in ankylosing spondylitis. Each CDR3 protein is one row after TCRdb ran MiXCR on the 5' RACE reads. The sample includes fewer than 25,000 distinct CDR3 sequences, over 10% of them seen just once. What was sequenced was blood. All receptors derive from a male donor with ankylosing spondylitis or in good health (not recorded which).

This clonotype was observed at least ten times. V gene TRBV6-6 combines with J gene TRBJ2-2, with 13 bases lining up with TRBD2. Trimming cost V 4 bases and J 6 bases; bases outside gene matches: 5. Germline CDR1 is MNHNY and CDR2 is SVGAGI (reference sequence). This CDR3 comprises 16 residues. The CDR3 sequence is CASSSPGLAGPGELFF. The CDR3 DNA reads TGTGCCAGCAGTTCCCCGGGACTAGCGGGACCCGGGGAGCTGTTTTTT.

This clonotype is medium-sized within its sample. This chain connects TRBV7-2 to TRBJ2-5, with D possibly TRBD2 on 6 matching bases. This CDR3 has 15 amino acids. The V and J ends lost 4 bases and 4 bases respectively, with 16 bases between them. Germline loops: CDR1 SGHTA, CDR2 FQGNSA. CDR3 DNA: TGTGCCAGCAGCTCGGGACTCCCTTATGGAGAGACCCAGTACTTC. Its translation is CASSSGLPYGETQYF.

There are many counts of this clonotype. As DNA, the CDR3 is TGTGCCAGCAGCTTAGGGCTAGACACAGATACGCAGTATTTT. Its translation: CASSLGLDTDTQYF. V and J are TRBV7-2 and TRBJ2-3; D unclear. CDR3 size: 14 residues. Deletions cut 1 base from V and 2 bases from J, with 7 bases between. Germline CDR1 SGHTA, CDR2 FQGNSA.

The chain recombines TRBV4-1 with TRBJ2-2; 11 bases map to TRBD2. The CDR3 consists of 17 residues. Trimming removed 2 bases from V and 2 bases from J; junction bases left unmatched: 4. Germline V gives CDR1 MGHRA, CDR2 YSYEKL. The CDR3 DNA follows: TGCGCCAGCAGCCAACCTAGCGGGAGGAAAAACACCGGGGAGCTGTTTTTT. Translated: CASSQPSGRKNTGELFF.

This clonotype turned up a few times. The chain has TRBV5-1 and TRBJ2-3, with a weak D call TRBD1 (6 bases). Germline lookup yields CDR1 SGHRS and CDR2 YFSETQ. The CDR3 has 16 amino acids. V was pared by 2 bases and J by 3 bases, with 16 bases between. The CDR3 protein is CASSLSTGSRTDTQYF. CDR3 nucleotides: TGCGCCAGCAGCTTAAGTACAGGGTCGCGGACAGATACGCAGTATTTT.

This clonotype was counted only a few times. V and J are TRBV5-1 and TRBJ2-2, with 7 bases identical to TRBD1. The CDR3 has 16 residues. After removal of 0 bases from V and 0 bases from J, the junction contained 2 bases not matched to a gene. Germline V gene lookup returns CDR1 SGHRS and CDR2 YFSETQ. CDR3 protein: CASSLERGPNTGELFF. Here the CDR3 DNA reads TGCGCCAGCAGCTTGGAGAGGGGGCCGAACACCGGGGAGCTGTTTTTT.

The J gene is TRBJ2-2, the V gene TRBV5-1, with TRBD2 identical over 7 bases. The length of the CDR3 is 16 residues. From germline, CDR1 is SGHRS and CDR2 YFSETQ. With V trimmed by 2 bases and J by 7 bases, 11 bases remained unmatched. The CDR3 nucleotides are TGCGCCAGCAGCTTTAACGGGCTAGCGGAATACGGGGAGCTGTTTTTT. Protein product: CASSFNGLAEYGELFF.

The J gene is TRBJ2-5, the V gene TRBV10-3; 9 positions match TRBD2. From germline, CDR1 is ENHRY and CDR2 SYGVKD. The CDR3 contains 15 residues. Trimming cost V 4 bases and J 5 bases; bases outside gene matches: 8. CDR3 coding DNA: TGTGCCATCAGTGTTAAAGCGGGAGGCGGGGAGACCCAGTACTTC. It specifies CAISVKAGGGETQYF.

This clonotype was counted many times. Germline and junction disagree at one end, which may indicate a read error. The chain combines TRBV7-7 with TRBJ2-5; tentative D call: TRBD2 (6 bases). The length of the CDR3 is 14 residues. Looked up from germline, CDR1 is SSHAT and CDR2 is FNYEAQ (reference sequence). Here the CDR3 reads CASSFGLTQETQYF. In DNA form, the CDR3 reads TGTGCTAGCAGCTTCGGACTAACCCAAGAGACCCAGTACTTC.

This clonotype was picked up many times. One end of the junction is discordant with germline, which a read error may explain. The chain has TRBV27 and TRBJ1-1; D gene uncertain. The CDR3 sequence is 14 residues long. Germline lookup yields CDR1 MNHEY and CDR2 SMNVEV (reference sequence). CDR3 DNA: TGTGCCAGCACTTTAGGTGGGAGGTTGGATGAAGCTTTCTTT. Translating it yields CASTLGGRLDEAFF.

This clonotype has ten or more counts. The CDR3 sequence: CASRILAGTGELFF. CDR3 DNA sequence: TGTGCCAGCAGAATACTAGCGGGCACCGGGGAGCTGTTTTTT. The chain has TRBV6-2 or TRBV6-3 and TRBJ2-2; 9 positions agree with TRBD2. CDR3 length: 14 amino acids. V lost 6 bases and J lost 4; bases outside the gene matches: 3. Looked up from germline, CDR1 is MNHEY and CDR2 is SVGEGT.

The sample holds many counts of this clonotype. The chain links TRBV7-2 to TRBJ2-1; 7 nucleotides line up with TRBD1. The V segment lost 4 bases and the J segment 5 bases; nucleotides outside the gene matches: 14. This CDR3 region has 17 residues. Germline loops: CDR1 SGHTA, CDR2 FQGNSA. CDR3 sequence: CASSSPGQVTNNNEQFF. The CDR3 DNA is TGTGCCAGCAGCTCCCCTGGACAGGTTACGAACAACAATGAGCAGTTCTTC.

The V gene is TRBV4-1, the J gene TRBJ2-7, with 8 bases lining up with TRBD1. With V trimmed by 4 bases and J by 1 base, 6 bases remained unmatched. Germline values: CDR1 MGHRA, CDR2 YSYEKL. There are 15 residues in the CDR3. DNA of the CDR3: TGCGCCAGCAGCCTAACCGGGACAGGATCCTACGAGCAGTACTTC. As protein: CASSLTGTGSYEQYF.

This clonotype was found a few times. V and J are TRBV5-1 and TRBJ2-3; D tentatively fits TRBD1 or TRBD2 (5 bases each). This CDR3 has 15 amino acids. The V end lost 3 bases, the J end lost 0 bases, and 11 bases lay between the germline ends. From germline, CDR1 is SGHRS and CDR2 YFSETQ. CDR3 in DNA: TGCGCCAGCAGCTCACGGGACCCTAGCACAGATACGCAGTATTTT. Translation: CASSSRDPSTDTQYF.

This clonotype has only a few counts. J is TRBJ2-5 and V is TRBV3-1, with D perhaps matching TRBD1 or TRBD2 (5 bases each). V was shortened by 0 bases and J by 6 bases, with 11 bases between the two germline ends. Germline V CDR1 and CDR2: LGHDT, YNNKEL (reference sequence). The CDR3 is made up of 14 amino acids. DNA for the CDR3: TGTGCCAGCAGCCAAGATGTGGGGGAAAAGACCCAGTACTTC. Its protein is CASSQDVGEKTQYF.

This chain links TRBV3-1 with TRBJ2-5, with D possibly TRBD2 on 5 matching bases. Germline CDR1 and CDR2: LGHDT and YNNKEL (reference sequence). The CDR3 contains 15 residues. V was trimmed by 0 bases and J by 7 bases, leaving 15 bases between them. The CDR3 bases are TGTGCCAGCAGCCAAGAGAGGCCGGGATTGGGGACCCAGTACTTC. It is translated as CASSQERPGLGTQYF.

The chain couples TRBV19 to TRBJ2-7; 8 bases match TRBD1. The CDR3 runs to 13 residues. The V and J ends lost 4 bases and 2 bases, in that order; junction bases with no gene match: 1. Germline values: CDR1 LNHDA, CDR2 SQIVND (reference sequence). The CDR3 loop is CASSTTGAYEQYF. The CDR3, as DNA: TGTGCCAGTAGTACGACAGGGGCCTACGAGCAGTACTTC. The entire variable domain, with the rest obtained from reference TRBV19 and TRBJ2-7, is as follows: DGGITQSPKYLFRKEGQNVTLSCEQNLNHDAMYWYRQDPGQGLRLIYYSQIVNDFQKGDIAEGYSVSREKKESFPLTVTSAQKNPTAFYLCASSTTGAYEQYFGPGTRLTVT.

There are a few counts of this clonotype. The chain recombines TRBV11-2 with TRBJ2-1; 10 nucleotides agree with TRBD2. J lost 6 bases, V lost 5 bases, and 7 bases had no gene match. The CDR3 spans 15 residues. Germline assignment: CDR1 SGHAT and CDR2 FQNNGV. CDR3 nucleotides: TGTGCCAGCAGCCCAGGGTGGACTAGCGGCAATGAGCAGTTCTTC. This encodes CASSPGWTSGNEQFF.

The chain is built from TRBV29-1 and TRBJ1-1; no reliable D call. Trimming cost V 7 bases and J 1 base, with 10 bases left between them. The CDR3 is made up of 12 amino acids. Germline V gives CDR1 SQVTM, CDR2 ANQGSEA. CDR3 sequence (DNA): TGCAGCGCCGGAACCGGGAACACTGAAGCTTTCTTT. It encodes CSAGTGNTEAFF.

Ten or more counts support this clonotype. CDR3 DNA: TGCGCCAGTTCAGTCTTTAGCCCCTCCTACAATGAGCAGTTCTTC. Protein sequence: CASSVFSPSYNEQFF. The rearrangement uses TRBV5-1 and TRBJ2-1; the D is unclear. V lost 8 bases, J lost 0 bases, and 15 bases lay in between. There are 15 residues in the CDR3. Germline CDR1 SGHRS, CDR2 YFSETQ.

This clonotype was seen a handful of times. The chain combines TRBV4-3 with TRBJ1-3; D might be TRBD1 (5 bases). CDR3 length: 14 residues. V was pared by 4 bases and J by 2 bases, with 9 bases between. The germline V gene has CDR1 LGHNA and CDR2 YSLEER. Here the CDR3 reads CASSRQGAGNTIYF. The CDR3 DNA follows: TGCGCCAGCAGCCGCCAGGGTGCTGGAAACACCATATATTTT.

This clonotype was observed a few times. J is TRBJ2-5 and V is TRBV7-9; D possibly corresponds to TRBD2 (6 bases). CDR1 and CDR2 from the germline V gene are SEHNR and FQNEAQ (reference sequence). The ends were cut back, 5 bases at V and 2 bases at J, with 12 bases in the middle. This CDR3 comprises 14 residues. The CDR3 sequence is CASSGRTKQETQYF. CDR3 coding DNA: TGTGCCAGCAGCGGTCGGACTAAGCAAGAGACCCAGTACTTC.

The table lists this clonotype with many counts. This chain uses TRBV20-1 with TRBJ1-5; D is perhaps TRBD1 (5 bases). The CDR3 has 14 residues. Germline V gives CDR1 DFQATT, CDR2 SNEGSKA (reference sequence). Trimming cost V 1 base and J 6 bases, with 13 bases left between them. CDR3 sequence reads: CSARVLGGVQPQHF. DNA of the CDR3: TGCAGTGCTAGAGTTCTGGGAGGGGTTCAGCCCCAGCATTTT.

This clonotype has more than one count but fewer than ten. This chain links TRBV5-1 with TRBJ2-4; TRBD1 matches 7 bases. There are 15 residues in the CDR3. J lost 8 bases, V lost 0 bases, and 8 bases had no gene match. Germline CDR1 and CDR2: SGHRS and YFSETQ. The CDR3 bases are TGCGCCAGCAGCTTGGCCAGTAGGGACAGAGACATTCAGTACTTC. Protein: CASSLASRDRDIQYF.

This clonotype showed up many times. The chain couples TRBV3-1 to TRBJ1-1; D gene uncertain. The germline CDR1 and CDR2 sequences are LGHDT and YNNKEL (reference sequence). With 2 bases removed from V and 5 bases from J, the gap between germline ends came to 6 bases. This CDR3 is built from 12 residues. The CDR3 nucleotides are TGTGCCAGCAGCCAACTGGGGACTGAAGCTTTCTTT. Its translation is CASSQLGTEAFF.

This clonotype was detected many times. CDR3 nucleotide sequence: TGCGCCAGCAGCTTGGAGGCCGGGACCTCCTATGGCTACACCTTC. Protein product: CASSLEAGTSYGYTF. V and J are TRBV5-1 and TRBJ1-2; perhaps TRBD1 as D (5 bases). The CDR3 is 15 residues long. Germline lookup yields CDR1 SGHRS and CDR2 YFSETQ. Trimming took 0 bases from V and 4 from J, leaving 13 bases between them.